The 21 T cell receptor beta chains given below trace back to one sample, sequenced in a study of shared clonotypes between healthy human individuals. TCRdb's table, derived via immunoSEQ multiplex PCR, lists solely in-frame clones and lacks some. The sample lists 2.3 million or so clones, more than 85% occurring once. What was sequenced was naive CD4+ T cells from PBMCs. Described subset: CD45RA+ positively selected. These receptors were collected from a man aged 18 to 30 in good health. Some clones in this sample may be carry-over from other donors' samples.

This chain uses TRBV7-3 with TRBJ2-1; 10 bases map to TRBD2. CDR1 and CDR2 from the germline V gene are SGHTA and FQGTGA. With V trimmed by 3 bases and J by 9 bases, 8 bases remained unmatched. The CDR3 runs to 15 residues. CDR3 coding DNA: TGTGCCAGCAGCTTTAGCGGGAGGTTCAGCGTTGAGCAGTTCTTC. Encoded protein: CASSFSGRFSVEQFF.

The J gene is TRBJ1-5, the V gene TRBV2, with D perhaps TRBD1 (5 bases). CDR3 size: 14 residues. Looked up from germline, CDR1 is SNHLY and CDR2 is FYNNEI. V was shortened by 7 bases and J by 4 bases, with 14 bases between the two germline ends. This CDR3 reads CASNGADFNQPQHF. CDR3 nucleotides: TGTGCCAGCAATGGGGCAGATTTTAATCAGCCCCAGCATTTT. Looking up the rest from reference TRBV2 and TRBJ1-5 gives the full variable domain: EPEVTQTPSHQVTQMGQEVILRCVPISNHLYFYWYRQILGQKVEFLVSFYNNEISEKSEIFDDQFSVERPDGSNFTLKIRSTKLEDSAMYFCASNGADFNQPQHFGDGTRLSIL.

J is TRBJ2-3 and V is TRBV18; no clear D. V gave up 1 base and J gave up 4 bases, with 15 bases separating them. Germline-derived CDR1 and CDR2 are KGHSH and LQKENI. The length of the CDR3 is 16 residues. This CDR3 reads CASSPRHILGADTQYF. The CDR3 coding sequence is TGTGCCAGCTCACCACGCCATATTCTAGGCGCAGATACGCAGTATTTT.

The chain joins TRBV28 to TRBJ1-5, with unresolved D. V was cut by 6 bases and J by 0 bases, with 18 bases left in between. Germline CDR1 and CDR2: MDHEN and SYDVKM. The CDR3 is 17 residues long. The CDR3 region is CASSLLDGDDSNQPQHF. The CDR3, as DNA: TGTGCCAGCAGCCTTCTCGATGGCGACGATAGCAATCAGCCCCAGCATTTT.

This chain links TRBV9 with TRBJ2-3, with D unclear. The CDR3 is made up of 13 amino acids. CDR1 and CDR2 from the germline V gene are SGDLS and YYNGEE. V shed 0 bases and J shed 5 bases, with 7 bases lying between them. CDR3 DNA: TGTGCCAGCAGCGTAGCGGTCCGAGATACGCAGTATTTT. Encoded protein: CASSVAVRDTQYF.

V usage is TRBV27 and J usage is TRBJ1-3; D not certain. The V gene lost 7 bases and the J gene lost 0 bases, with 7 bases spanning the gap. The germline V gene has CDR1 MNHEY and CDR2 SMNVEV (reference sequence). This CDR3 is built from 13 residues. The CDR3 spells CASTGLSGNTIYF. The CDR3 DNA reads TGTGCCAGCACGGGCCTCTCTGGAAACACCATATATTTT.

This clone was picked up one time. The genes are TRBV9 and TRBJ2-3; D is unresolved. V lost 5 bases, J lost 0 bases, and 10 bases lay in between. Germline V gene data show CDR1 as SGDLS and CDR2 as YYNGEE. This CDR3 comprises 14 residues. The CDR3 here is CASSIQTSTDTQYF. Here the CDR3 DNA reads TGTGCCAGCAGTATACAGACTAGCACAGATACGCAGTATTTT.

J is TRBJ2-3 and V is TRBV5-4; D unclear. The germline V gene has CDR1 SGHNT and CDR2 YYREEE (reference sequence). CDR3 length: 14 amino acids. The germline V and J ends were trimmed by 1 base and 4 bases, with 10 bases remaining between them. The CDR3 region is CASSLPSPPDTQYF. In DNA, the CDR3 is TGTGCCAGCAGCTTGCCCTCCCCGCCAGATACGCAGTATTTT.

The rearrangement uses TRBV6-1 and TRBJ2-2; D is perhaps TRBD1 (6 bases). Per germline, CDR1 MNHNS and CDR2 SASEGT. The V gene lost 10 bases and the J gene lost 4 bases, with 16 bases spanning the gap. CDR3 length: 14 amino acids. CDR3 region: CAIVYRDFTGELFF. As DNA, the CDR3 is TGTGCCATCGTTTACAGGGATTTCACCGGGGAGCTGTTTTTT.

The J gene is TRBJ1-4, the V gene TRBV10-1, with 9 bases aligning to TRBD1. Germline V gene data show CDR1 as WNHNN and CDR2 as SYGVQD (reference sequence). The CDR3 has 18 amino acids. Trimming at V came to 6 bases and at J to 3 bases, leaving 14 bases not matched to a gene. CDR3 sequence (DNA): TGCGCCAGCAGAGGGACAGGGACATTTGGCCCAGCTAATGAAAAACTGTTTTTT. It yields the protein CASRGTGTFGPANEKLFF.

V is TRBV7-8 and J is TRBJ2-4; 9 bases align to TRBD1. V lost 4 bases and J lost 6; bases outside the gene matches: 10. The CDR3 totals 16 residues. The germline gives CDR1 SGHVS, CDR2 FQNEAQ. CDR3 sequence (DNA): TGTGCCAGCAGCTCACGGGACAGGGAACGCAGAAACATTCAGTACTTC. It is translated as CASSSRDRERRNIQYF.

The count of this clone is one. The chain uses TRBV28 and TRBJ2-1; either TRBD1 or TRBD2 may supply D (7 bases each). Germline V gene data show CDR1 as MDHEN and CDR2 as SYDVKM. The germline V and J ends were trimmed by 5 bases and 7 bases, with 21 bases remaining between them. This CDR3 spans 16 amino acids. The CDR3 nucleotides read TGTGCCAGCAGTGGGGAGGGGGCTAGCGTATTAAATGAGCAGTTCTTC. Translation gives CASSGEGASVLNEQFF.

Remarks on this clone: In the same sample, other DNA sequences code for this CDR3. V is TRBV19 and J is TRBJ2-5; D is ambiguous. Germline loops: CDR1 LNHDA, CDR2 SQIVND (reference sequence). The CDR3 sequence is 12 residues long. V was shortened by 3 bases and J by 1 base, with 3 bases between the two germline ends. As DNA, the CDR3 is TGTGCCAGTAGTATTCGCCAAGAGACCCAGTACTTC. Its protein product is CASSIRQETQYF.

The V and J genes are TRBV6-5 and TRBJ2-2, with no clear D. The CDR3 runs to 14 residues. Germline CDR1 is MNHEY and CDR2 is SVGAGI. Trimming removed 4 bases from V and 3 bases from J, with 9 bases in between. CDR3 residues: CASSFSYDTGELFF. In nucleotides, the CDR3 is TGTGCCAGCAGTTTCTCATACGACACCGGGGAGCTGTTTTTT.

This clone was seen once. V gene TRBV28 combines with J gene TRBJ2-4, with D perhaps TRBD1 or TRBD2 (5 bases each). Trimming removed 7 bases from V and 7 bases from J, with 14 bases in between. This CDR3 is built from 13 residues. CDR1 is MDHEN, CDR2 SYDVKM, per germline. The CDR3 DNA reads TGTGCCAGCACCCCGGGGCAGTTGAACATTCAGTACTTC. Translating gives CASTPGQLNIQYF.

This CDR3 is CASSDPGQSNEKLFF. DNA for the CDR3: TGTGCCAGCAGTGACCCGGGACAGTCGAATGAAAAACTGTTTTTT. V gene TRBV28 combines with J gene TRBJ1-4; 7 positions agree with TRBD1. Looked up from germline, CDR1 is MDHEN and CDR2 is SYDVKM. With 5 bases clipped from V and 5 bases from J, the junction kept 8 bases outside the gene matches. This CDR3 has 15 amino acids.

The J gene is TRBJ2-3, the V gene TRBV28; D gene uncertain. Germline assignment: CDR1 MDHEN and CDR2 SYDVKM. The CDR3 runs 12 residues. Trimming shortened V by 5 bases and J by 6 bases, and 9 bases separated the two germline ends. The CDR3 coding sequence is TGTGCCAGCAGTCGCGAGCCCGATACGCAGTATTTT. It codes for CASSREPDTQYF. The full variable domain, rest sourced from reference TRBV28 and TRBJ2-3, is DVKVTQSSRYLVKRTGEKVFLECVQDMDHENMFWYRQDPGLGLRLIYFSYDVKMKEKGDIPEGYSVSREKKERFSLILESASTNQTSMYLCASSREPDTQYFGPGTRLTVL.

This clone showed up just a few times. Within the sample, other DNA sequences also encode this same CDR3. This chain uses TRBV25-1 with TRBJ1-1; TRBD1 might be the D (6 bases). CDR3 length equals 11 residues. Trimming cost V 2 bases and J 11 bases, with 9 bases left between them. The germline V gene encodes CDR1 MGHDK and CDR2 SYGVNS. The CDR3 coding sequence is TGTGCCAGCAGTGAAGGAGGGGGGGCTTTCTTT. This gives the protein CASSEGGGAFF.

The genes are TRBV16 and TRBJ1-3; the D is unclear. The ends were cut back, 0 bases at V and 4 bases at J, with 10 bases in the middle. The CDR3 has 15 amino acids. CDR1 and CDR2 (germline): KGHSY, FQNENV. The CDR3 here is CASSQSSGPGNTIYF. CDR3 sequence (DNA): TGTGCCAGCAGCCAATCGTCCGGGCCCGGAAACACCATATATTTT.

The chain links TRBV27 to TRBJ2-7; TRBD2 matches 10 bases. CDR1 and CDR2 from the germline V gene are MNHEY and SMNVEV (reference sequence). The CDR3 covers 16 residues. V dropped 6 bases and J dropped 2; count of bases not matched to a gene: 10. CDR3 in amino acids: CASSRAGLAETYEQYF. The CDR3 DNA sequence: TGTGCCAGCAGCCGGGCCGGACTAGCGGAGACCTACGAGCAGTACTTC.

The genes are TRBV2 and TRBJ2-5, with TRBD2 matching over 12 bases. The germline V gene encodes CDR1 SNHLY and CDR2 FYNNEI. Trimming took 5 bases from V and 2 from J; bases not matched to a gene: 6. This CDR3 contains 16 residues. DNA of the CDR3: TGTGCCAGCAGTCTCGGACTAGCGGGAATACAAGAGACCCAGTACTTC. Translated: CASSLGLAGIQETQYF.